This T cell receptor (beta chain) was profiled in a study of T cell responses to AZD1222 COVID-19 vaccine. At the level of the study: The study pooled second doses at about 4 or about 12 weeks. Study findings and constraints: Females outnumbered males among donors, who were mostly white British; clonal diversity was possibly underestimated. Baseline serostatus was positive in only a handful of AZD1222 recipients. Increases in Spike-specific TCR breadth and depth were seen after two AZD1222 doses.

Measured with immunoSEQ multiplex PCR; TCRdb has only the in-frame clones, and not every one. The repertoire holds under 300,000 clones, with approximately 93% as singletons. The CDR3 spans 12 residues. The V gene's germline CDR1 is LNHDA and CDR2 SQIVND (reference sequence). V lost 3 bases and J lost 5, with 8 bases in between. A word on this clone: Its antigen is not known.

The chain combines TRBV19 with TRBJ2-7; D ambiguous. The sample consisted of peripheral blood, taken on day 0 of AZD1222 vaccination. The sequence was obtained from an adult in good health. In nucleotides, the CDR3 is TGTGCCAGTAGTATGTGGGGTAACGAGCAGTACTTC. Translation: CASSMWGNEQYF.